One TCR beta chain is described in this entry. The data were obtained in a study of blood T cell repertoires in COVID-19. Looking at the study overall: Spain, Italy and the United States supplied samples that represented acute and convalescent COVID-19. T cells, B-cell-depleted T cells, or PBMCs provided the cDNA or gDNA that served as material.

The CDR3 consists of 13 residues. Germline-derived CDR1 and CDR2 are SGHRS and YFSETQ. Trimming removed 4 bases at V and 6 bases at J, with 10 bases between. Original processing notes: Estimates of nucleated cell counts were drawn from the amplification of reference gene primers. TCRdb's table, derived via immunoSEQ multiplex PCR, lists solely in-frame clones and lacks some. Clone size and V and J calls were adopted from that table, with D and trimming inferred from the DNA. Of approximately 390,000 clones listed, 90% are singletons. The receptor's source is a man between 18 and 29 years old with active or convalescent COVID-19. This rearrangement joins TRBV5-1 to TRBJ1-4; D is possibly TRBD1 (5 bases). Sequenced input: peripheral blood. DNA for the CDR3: TGCGCCAGCAGCATCGACAGACATGAAAAACTGTTTTTT. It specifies CASSIDRHEKLFF. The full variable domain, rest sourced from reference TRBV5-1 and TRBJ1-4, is KAGVTQTPRYLIKTRGQQVTLSCSPISGHRSVSWYQQTPGQGLQFLFEYFSETQRNKGNFPGRFSGRQFSNSRSEMNVSTLELGDSALYLCASSIDRHEKLFFGSGTQLSVL.